These 10 T cell receptor beta chains came from one sample sequenced in a study of T cells in Graves' hyperthyroidism and ophthalmopathy. There were TCR beta CDR3 regions amplified from RNA transcripts. A set of HTBI primers served as the primers for a first-round RT-PCR of the TCR CDR3. TCRdb re-derived calls from the multiplex PCR reads in MiXCR, one entry per CDR3 protein. The table has about 420,000 distinct CDR3 sequences, around 15% seen once. The sample comprised blood. The receptors were sampled from a woman between 18 and 29 years old with Graves' hyperthyroidism.

A few counts support this clonotype. The chain carries TRBV4-3 and TRBJ2-7; 7 bases agree with TRBD2. V gave up 2 bases and J gave up 0 bases; unmatched junction bases: 4. This CDR3 comprises 15 residues. From germline, CDR1 is LGHNA and CDR2 YSLEER. CDR3 nucleotides: TGCGCCAGCAGCCAATCTAGCGGCCTCTCCTACGAGCAGTACTTC. Its protein is CASSQSSGLSYEQYF.

V is TRBV6-4 and J is TRBJ1-6; D remains unclear. Germline V gene sequence: CDR1 MRHNA, CDR2 SNTAGT. Trimming left V 5 bases short and J 7 bases short, with 9 bases between. The CDR3 runs 13 residues. CDR3 sequence reads: CASSQQTNSPLHF. The CDR3 DNA sequence: TGTGCCAGCAGTCAACAGACGAATTCACCCCTCCACTTT.

Many counts were recorded for this clonotype. The V call is TRBV11-2, the J call TRBJ2-7, with D unclear. This CDR3 has 11 residues. Germline-derived CDR1 and CDR2 are SGHAT and FQNNGV. Trimming pared 5 bases from V and 6 bases from J, leaving 8 bases between. CDR3 sequence: CASSPDSEQYF. The CDR3 nucleotides read TGTGCCAGCAGCCCCGATTCCGAGCAGTACTTC.

In regard to this clonotype: A much more abundant neighbour one base away suggests this may be a read error. The chain recombines TRBV28 with TRBJ2-5; D unclear. This CDR3 is built from 15 residues. In germline, CDR1 is MDHEN, CDR2 SYDVKM. The CDR3 nucleotides read TGTGCCAGCAGTTTACCCCTCCGGGCCCAAGAGACCCAGCACTTC. Residues: CASSLPLRAQETQHF.

In this sample, this clonotype turned up many times. The chain employs TRBV4-1 and TRBJ2-1, with 8 bases matching TRBD2. Per germline, CDR1 MGHRA and CDR2 YSYEKL. This CDR3 has 16 residues. The V gene end was trimmed by 0 bases and the J gene end by 9 bases; junction bases not matched to a gene: 10. CDR3 DNA: TGCGCCAGCAGCCAAGAAATCTTATTAGCGGGATCTGAGCAGTTCTTC. Translating gives CASSQEILLAGSEQFF.

This clonotype was picked up many times. This chain links TRBV20-1 with TRBJ2-5; D not certain. CDR1 and CDR2 from the germline V gene are DFQATT and SNEGSKA (reference sequence). The CDR3 sequence is 11 residues long. Trimming took off 2 bases at V and 5 bases at J, with 6 bases between the two ends. CDR3 region: CSARQYETQYF. The CDR3 nucleotides read TGCAGTGCTAGACAATACGAGACCCAGTACTTC.

This clonotype was observed a handful of times. The chain carries TRBV30 and TRBJ2-4; D may be TRBD1 (6 bases). From germline, CDR1 is GTSNPN and CDR2 SVGIG (reference sequence). This CDR3 contains 13 residues. Trimming pared 3 bases from V and 8 bases from J, leaving 14 bases between. The CDR3 region is CAWRFKGVDIQYF. The CDR3 DNA is TGTGCCTGGAGGTTTAAGGGGGTGGACATTCAGTACTTC.

This clonotype has a handful of counts. The chain carries TRBV4-1 and TRBJ2-1; 9 bases are a match to TRBD1. Germline loops: CDR1 MGHRA, CDR2 YSYEKL. The CDR3 consists of 14 residues. J gave up 10 bases and V 4 bases, and 8 bases lay outside the gene matches. The CDR3 DNA follows: TGCGCCAGCAGCCCGGGACAGGGCGAACGCGAGCAGTTCTTC. Its translation: CASSPGQGEREQFF.

The table lists this clonotype with many counts. The rearrangement uses TRBV9 and TRBJ2-7; D not resolved. Trimming removed 4 bases at V and 0 bases at J, with 14 bases between. The CDR3 is 15 amino acids. Germline CDR1 and CDR2: SGDLS and YYNGEE. The CDR3 DNA follows: TGTGCCAGCAGCCCAGGTTCCGGTAGCTCCTACGAGCAGTACTTC. This translates into CASSPGSGSSYEQYF.

This clonotype was seen at least ten times. The chain links TRBV4-2 to TRBJ2-7, with 7 bases matching TRBD1. Losses at the gene ends were 0 bases for V and 4 bases for J; bases not matched to a gene: 6. Germline-derived CDR1 and CDR2 are LGHNA and YNFKEQ. The CDR3 loop spans 15 amino acids. CDR3 sequence (DNA): TGTGCCAGCAGCCAAGATATGGGCAGGGGGTACGAGCAGTACTTC. This encodes CASSQDMGRGYEQYF.